This T cell receptor beta chain comes out of a study of molecular identifiers for immune sequencing clone quantification. With 3 bases clipped from V and 5 bases from J, the junction kept 8 bases outside the gene matches. The CDR3 is 14 residues long. Germline V lookup: CDR1 SGHRS, CDR2 YFSETQ. Each CDR3 protein gets one entry after TCRdb re-called the PCR reads with MiXCR. The sample gives 300,000 to 350,000 distinct CDR3 sequences, around 21% of which show up once; about 0.81% is in the top ten. Points from the study as a whole: A single cell's spiked Jurkat TCR RNA was reportedly detectable among 950,000 to 1,000,000 naive cells.

On this clonotype itself: What it binds is not known.

The chain has TRBV5-1 and TRBJ2-7; 7 nucleotides agree with TRBD2. This receptor was obtained from a human donor in good health. Some libraries in this study had Jurkat cell RNA spiked in. Sequences were obtained from naive CD8+ T cells from blood, with Jurkat cell RNA spiked in. Noted subset: FACS-sorted CD8+CD4-CCR7+CD45RA+ naive T cells. CDR3 loop: CASSCLADLHEQYF. The CDR3 nucleotides are TGCGCCAGCAGCTGTCTAGCGGACCTCCACGAGCAGTACTTC.